Below, 26 T cell receptor beta chains from the same sample are listed, as sequenced in a study of spatial heterogeneity in lung cancer. These receptors lack a known antigen. The time point here: sample taken at primary tumor resection. TCRdb redid the calling of the 5' RACE reads with MiXCR, one entry per CDR3 protein. The sample has roughly 9,300 distinct CDR3 sequences, about 5.9% seen once. Broader study findings: Within tumors, counts of expanded alpha and beta TCRs tracked tumor mutation counts.

The source was lung tumor tissue, collected at surgery. The receptors shown here come from a male donor with early-stage non-small cell lung cancer.

This clonotype has just a few counts. This chain uses TRBV29-1 with TRBJ1-1, with D tentatively TRBD1 (5 bases). Germline CDR1 SQVTM, CDR2 ANQGSEA. V lost 5 bases and J 0 bases, leaving 16 bases between the germline ends. The CDR3 length is 15 residues. The CDR3 is CSVWGLAGLNTEAFF. The DNA of the CDR3 is TGCAGCGTTTGGGGGTTGGCAGGGCTGAACACTGAAGCTTTCTTT.

At least ten counts were recorded for this clonotype. The gene calls are TRBV28 and TRBJ1-4; no definite D call. The V gene lost 3 bases and the J gene lost 5 bases, with 7 bases spanning the gap. The CDR3 has 13 residues. Germline CDR1 and CDR2: MDHEN and SYDVKM. CDR3 amino acids: CASSFGLNEKLFF. In DNA form, the CDR3 reads TGTGCCAGCAGTTTCGGGCTAAATGAAAAACTGTTTTTT.

This clonotype was observed at least ten times. In DNA, the CDR3 is TGTGCCATCAGTGATAGGGGGAAGGACAATGAGCAGTTCTTC. It yields the protein CAISDRGKDNEQFF. The chain joins TRBV10-3 to TRBJ2-1; TRBD1 might be the D (6 bases). The CDR3 loop spans 14 amino acids. Germline V CDR1 and CDR2: ENHRY, SYGVKD. V was clipped by 3 bases and J by 5 bases, with 11 bases between them.

The chain combines TRBV27 with TRBJ2-2, with 9 bases identical to TRBD2. Germline V CDR1 and CDR2: MNHEY, SMNVEV (reference sequence). This CDR3 is built from 16 residues. The J segment lost 5 bases and the V segment lost 0 bases, leaving 4 bases of the junction unmatched. The chain's CDR3 is CASSLSMAGGTGELFF. The CDR3 DNA sequence: TGTGCCAGCAGTTTATCAATGGCGGGGGGGACCGGGGAGCTGTTTTTT.

This clonotype was picked up many times. The chain is built from TRBV7-3 and TRBJ2-2; D ambiguous. The germline V and J ends were trimmed by 5 bases and 2 bases, with 9 bases remaining between them. Germline V gene lookup returns CDR1 SGHTA and CDR2 FQGTGA. This CDR3 has 14 amino acids. DNA of the CDR3: TGTGCCAGCAGCCCGACGTTTAACACCGGGGAGCTGTTTTTT. This encodes CASSPTFNTGELFF.

The chain combines TRBV2 with TRBJ2-7, with no clear D. The CDR3 covers 12 residues. Trimming cost V 2 bases and J 4 bases, with 6 bases left between them. Germline V gene sequence: CDR1 SNHLY, CDR2 FYNNEI. The CDR3 nucleotides read TGTGCCAGCAGTGAATTATATTACGAGCAGTACTTC. Translation: CASSELYYEQYF.

For this clonotype: A junction end diverges from the germline sequence, so it may reflect a read error. This chain links TRBV28 with TRBJ2-7, with TRBD1 matching over 10 bases. The CDR3 covers 14 residues. Germline V gene lookup returns CDR1 MDHEN and CDR2 SYDVKM. As DNA, the CDR3 is TGTGCCAGCAGTTTAGGGACAGGGGAGTACGGGCAGTACTTC. It codes for CASSLGTGEYGQYF.

This clonotype has at least ten counts. The CDR3 sequence: CASSSDRGMQKLFF. CDR3 nucleotide sequence: TGTGCCAGCAGTTCGGACAGGGGCATGCAAAAACTGTTTTTT. The chain recombines TRBV28 with TRBJ1-4; the match to TRBD1 covers 9 bases. The CDR3 runs to 14 residues. Germline values: CDR1 MDHEN, CDR2 SYDVKM. With 4 bases clipped from V and 9 bases from J, the junction kept 6 bases outside the gene matches.

Sample share makes this clonotype medium-sized (0.01 to 0.1%). The chain recombines TRBV20-1 with TRBJ2-7, with D possibly TRBD2 on 6 matching bases. The CDR3 is made up of 13 amino acids. Germline values: CDR1 DFQATT, CDR2 SNEGSKA (reference sequence). V lost 6 bases, J lost 3 bases, and 15 bases lay in between. This CDR3 is CSAGRAGRYEQYF. CDR3 nucleotide sequence: TGCAGTGCAGGCCGCGCGGGGCGCTACGAGCAGTACTTC.

This clonotype is categorized as large. This chain connects TRBV7-8 to TRBJ1-3; D is possibly TRBD1 (5 bases). The germline gives CDR1 SGHVS, CDR2 FQNEAQ. V was clipped by 4 bases and J by 6 bases, with 16 bases between them. CDR3 length: 15 amino acids. The CDR3 here is CASSSLAGLENTIYF. The CDR3 nucleotides are TGTGCCAGCAGCTCTCTTGCGGGGCTTGAAAACACCATATATTTT.

This rearrangement joins TRBV11-2 to TRBJ2-3; the match to TRBD2 covers 8 bases. Germline V gene data show CDR1 as SGHAT and CDR2 as FQNNGV. The CDR3 loop spans 15 amino acids. V was pared by 7 bases and J by 9 bases, with 15 bases of the junction left unmatched. CDR3 residues: CASTPRAGGAGTQYF. As DNA, the CDR3 is TGTGCCAGCACCCCCAGGGCCGGGGGGGCGGGCACGCAGTATTTT.

The V gene is TRBV3-1, the J gene TRBJ2-5; D may be TRBD2 (5 bases). This CDR3 region has 16 residues. The V end was cut by 4 bases, the J end by 5 bases, with 20 bases between. In germline, CDR1 is LGHDT, CDR2 YNNKEL (reference sequence). The CDR3 here is CASSLRSGGPRETQYF. The CDR3 DNA follows: TGTGCCAGCAGCCTAAGAAGTGGCGGGCCGAGGGAGACCCAGTACTTC.

This clonotype has ten or more counts. J is TRBJ1-4 and V is TRBV28; TRBD1 agrees at 9 bases. The CDR3 is 16 residues long. With 0 bases clipped from V and 7 bases from J, the junction kept 6 bases outside the gene matches. The germline V gene has CDR1 MDHEN and CDR2 SYDVKM. The CDR3 nucleotides read TGTGCCAGCAGTTTATGGACGGGACAGGGAGTTGAAAAACTGTTTTTT. Amino acids: CASSLWTGQGVEKLFF.

This clonotype has at least ten counts. The rearrangement uses TRBV3-1 and TRBJ1-2, with D tentatively TRBD1 (6 bases). V was pared by 1 base and J by 7 bases, with 13 bases between. The length of the CDR3 is 14 residues. The germline gives CDR1 LGHDT, CDR2 YNNKEL (reference sequence). The CDR3, as DNA: TGTGCCAGCAGCCAAGTTCAGGGGAGCGGTGGCTACACCTTC. Protein product: CASSQVQGSGGYTF. Using reference TRBV3-1 and TRBJ1-2 for the parts outside the CDR3, the full variable domain is DTAVSQTPKYLVTQMGNDKSIKCEQNLGHDTMYWYKQDSKKFLKIMFSYNNKELIINETVPNRFSPKSPDKAHLNLHINSLELGDSAVYFCASSQVQGSGGYTFGSGTRLTVV.

This clonotype has at least ten counts. V is TRBV7-2 and J is TRBJ2-2; 10 bases match TRBD2. This CDR3 contains 16 residues. V trimming: 3 bases; J trimming: 1 base; junction bases outside the gene matches: 2. CDR1 and CDR2 from the germline V gene are SGHTA and FQGNSA. CDR3 loop: CASSFRLAGNTGELFF. Written as DNA, the CDR3 is TGTGCCAGCAGCTTTCGACTAGCGGGGAACACCGGGGAGCTGTTTTTT.

This clonotype was picked up many times. The genes are TRBV7-2 and TRBJ2-7; 11 bases line up with TRBD1. V lost 0 bases, J lost 1 base, and 8 bases stayed unmatched. The germline V gene encodes CDR1 SGHTA and CDR2 FQGNSA. This CDR3 comprises 18 residues. CDR3 DNA sequence: TGTGCCAGCAGCTTAGCGAGCCGGGGACAGGGGGTTTCCTACGAGCAGTACTTC. This encodes CASSLASRGQGVSYEQYF.

This clonotype has at least ten counts. This chain connects TRBV29-1 to TRBJ2-3; D perhaps matches TRBD1 (5 bases). From germline, CDR1 is SQVTM and CDR2 ANQGSEA. The V and J ends lost 0 bases and 6 bases respectively, with 19 bases between them. The CDR3 length is 16 residues. Here the CDR3 reads CSVEDLSRVGWDTQYF. Here the CDR3 DNA reads TGCAGCGTTGAAGATCTTTCCAGGGTAGGATGGGATACGCAGTATTTT.

This clonotype was detected only a few times. This CDR3 reads CASRISTGGNTEAFF. CDR3 coding DNA: TGTGCCAGCAGAATATCCACAGGGGGCAATACTGAAGCTTTCTTT. The chain carries TRBV6-4 and TRBJ1-1; 9 nucleotides align to TRBD1. Trimming cost V 6 bases and J 5 bases; bases outside gene matches: 10. The CDR3 has 15 residues. The V gene's germline CDR1 is MRHNA and CDR2 SNTAGT.

This clonotype has only a few counts. J is TRBJ2-5 and V is TRBV27, with 10 bases fitting TRBD2. This CDR3 has 14 amino acids. The germline gives CDR1 MNHEY, CDR2 SMNVEV (reference sequence). V was clipped by 6 bases and J by 2 bases; unmatched bases: 3. CDR3 sequence: CASSWTSGQETQYF. CDR3 bases: TGTGCCAGCAGCTGGACTAGCGGACAAGAGACCCAGTACTTC.

The chain employs TRBV11-2 and TRBJ2-2, with D maybe TRBD1 (6 bases). This CDR3 has 17 amino acids. The germline V gene encodes CDR1 SGHAT and CDR2 FQNNGV. Trimming removed 7 bases at V and 3 bases at J, with 21 bases between. CDR3 region: CASNMLVGQGHTGELFF. In DNA, the CDR3 is TGTGCCAGCAACATGCTTGTAGGGCAGGGGCACACCGGGGAGCTGTTTTTT.

This clonotype was counted many times. V is TRBV27 and J is TRBJ2-7; the D is unclear. Germline loops: CDR1 MNHEY, CDR2 SMNVEV (reference sequence). V lost 1 base to trimming and J lost 5 bases, with 9 bases between them. This CDR3 contains 13 residues. The CDR3 DNA sequence: TGTGCCAGCAGTTTATGGAAGGGAAACGAGCAGTACTTC. This gives the protein CASSLWKGNEQYF.

This clonotype has a count of ten or more. This sequence joins TRBV19 and TRBJ2-3; no firm D call. The length of the CDR3 is 15 residues. V lost 3 bases and J lost 2, with 12 bases in between. Germline CDR1 and CDR2: LNHDA and SQIVND (reference sequence). As DNA, the CDR3 is TGTGCCAGTAGTATTCAGGCACTAACCACAGATACGCAGTATTTT. It encodes CASSIQALTTDTQYF. Filled out from reference TRBV19 and TRBJ2-3, the complete variable domain reads DGGITQSPKYLFRKEGQNVTLSCEQNLNHDAMYWYRQDPGQGLRLIYYSQIVNDFQKGDIAEGYSVSREKKESFPLTVTSAQKNPTAFYLCASSIQALTTDTQYFGPGTRLTVL.

This clonotype appeared many times. This could be a read error, since a much larger clone is one nucleotide away. This chain uses TRBV5-6 with TRBJ2-3; D gene ambiguous. The CDR3 is made up of 14 amino acids. Germline V CDR1 and CDR2: SGHDT, YYEEEE. The CDR3 spells CVSSLVSGIDTQYF. The DNA for the CDR3 is TGTGTCAGCAGCTTGGTTTCGGGTATAGATACGCAGTATTTT.

This clonotype was observed many times. The gene calls are TRBV7-2 and TRBJ2-5, with 12 bases lining up with TRBD2. CDR3 length equals 16 residues. Germline V gene data show CDR1 as SGHTA and CDR2 as FQGNSA. With V trimmed by 0 bases and J by 5 bases, 4 bases remained unmatched. The CDR3 sequence is CASSLAASGGGETQYF. CDR3 bases: TGTGCCAGCAGCTTAGCGGCTAGCGGGGGGGGGGAGACCCAGTACTTC.

This clonotype was found many times. The V and J genes are TRBV2 and TRBJ1-4, with TRBD1 as a possible D gene (5 bases). CDR3 length equals 13 residues. Germline V gene data show CDR1 as SNHLY and CDR2 as FYNNEI. The ends were cut back, 5 bases at V and 5 bases at J, with 9 bases in the middle. The CDR3 spells CASSQGFNEKLFF. The DNA for the CDR3 is TGTGCCAGCAGTCAGGGTTTCAATGAAAAACTGTTTTTT. Full variable domain (outside the CDR3, taken from reference TRBV2 and TRBJ1-4): EPEVTQTPSHQVTQMGQEVILRCVPISNHLYFYWYRQILGQKVEFLVSFYNNEISEKSEIFDDQFSVERPDGSNFTLKIRSTKLEDSAMYFCASSQGFNEKLFFGSGTQLSVL.

This clonotype was detected a few times. This chain joins TRBV28 and TRBJ2-2; 8 bases agree with TRBD2. J lost 0 bases, V lost 3 bases, and 12 bases had no gene match. The CDR3 has 19 residues. Germline V gene data show CDR1 as MDHEN and CDR2 as SYDVKM. The DNA of the CDR3 is TGTGCCAGCAGTTTCGGGGGGGCCTCAGTAAGATCGAACACCGGGGAGCTGTTTTTT. Amino acid sequence: CASSFGGASVRSNTGELFF.